Presented here are 28 T cell receptor beta chains from one specimen sequenced in a study of cytomegalovirus exposure and HLA in healthy donors. Primers: 60 Vbeta forward and 13 Jbeta reverse. Method: immunoSEQ multiplex PCR; TCRdb's copy keeps in-frame clones and lacks some. The table shows a few hundred thousand clones, with around 90% occurring only once. The material sequenced was PBMCs. All receptors derive from a girl aged 2-10 years in good health and CMV-seronegative.

V gene TRBV13 combines with J gene TRBJ1-2; 8 bases are shared with TRBD1. The CDR3 spans 15 residues. CDR1 is PRHDT, CDR2 FYEKMQ, per germline (reference sequence). After removal of 2 bases from V and 4 bases from J, the junction contained 6 bases not matched to a gene. CDR3 in DNA: TGTGCCAGCAGCTTAAACGCAGGGGGCTCCTATGGCTACACCTTC. Translated, it gives CASSLNAGGSYGYTF.

CDR3 amino acids: CAWTGRGVGSPLHF. The CDR3 DNA sequence: TGTGCCTGGACCGGGAGGGGGGTGGGTTCACCCCTCCACTTT. The rearrangement joins TRBV30 to TRBJ1-6; D is possibly TRBD1 (6 bases). This CDR3 has 14 residues. V lost 4 bases and J 9 bases, leaving 16 bases between the germline ends. Germline V gene lookup returns CDR1 GTSNPN and CDR2 SVGIG (reference sequence).

The chain couples TRBV14 to TRBJ2-5; 9 bases are a match to TRBD2. Germline assignment: CDR1 SGHDN and CDR2 FVKESK. The CDR3 covers 15 residues. V was clipped by 2 bases and J by 7 bases; unmatched bases: 8. CDR3 region: CASSQTGLAYVTQYF. DNA for the CDR3: TGTGCCAGCAGCCAAACGGGACTAGCCTATGTGACCCAGTACTTC.

The rearrangement links TRBV18 to TRBJ2-1; 7 bases line up with TRBD2. Per germline, CDR1 KGHSH and CDR2 LQKENI. This CDR3 has 15 residues. After removal of 2 bases from V and 5 bases from J, the junction contained 6 bases not matched to a gene. As DNA, the CDR3 is TGTGCCAGCTCACCAGGGCTAGCGGTAAACAATGAGCAGTTCTTC. Amino acids: CASSPGLAVNNEQFF. The variable domain in full, completed from reference TRBV18 and TRBJ2-1, reads NAGVMQNPRHLVRRRGQEARLRCSPMKGHSHVYWYRQLPEEGLKFMVYLQKENIIDESGMPKERFSAEFPKEGPSILRIQQVVRGDSAAYFCASSPGLAVNNEQFFGPGTRLTVL.

CDR3 loop: CASMTLGGYTF. In DNA, the CDR3 is TGTGCCAGCATGACCCTAGGTGGCTACACCTTC. The chain carries TRBV6-5 and TRBJ1-2; D is unresolved. Germline CDR1 and CDR2: MNHEY and SVGAGI. The germline V and J ends were trimmed by 7 bases and 7 bases, with 10 bases remaining between them. The CDR3 is 11 amino acids.

The chain recombines TRBV5-1 with TRBJ1-1, with D possibly TRBD1 on 5 matching bases. CDR1 and CDR2 from the germline V gene are SGHRS and YFSETQ. The CDR3 is 13 residues long. V was trimmed by 4 bases and J by 2 bases, leaving 9 bases between them. CDR3 sequence (DNA): TGCGCCAGCAGCCGCGGGACCAACACTGAAGCTTTCTTT. It is translated as CASSRGTNTEAFF.

This clone was seen only once. The chain carries TRBV7-9 and TRBJ1-3, with 10 bases aligning to TRBD1. The germline V gene has CDR1 SEHNR and CDR2 FQNEAQ (reference sequence). This CDR3 region has 16 residues. With 0 bases clipped from V and 3 bases from J, the junction kept 2 bases outside the gene matches. CDR3 sequence: CASSLAGQGVGNTIYF. The CDR3 region has the DNA TGTGCCAGCAGCTTAGCCGGACAGGGGGTTGGAAACACCATATATTTT.

The rearrangement links TRBV29-1 to TRBJ1-4; TRBD1 aligns across 10 bases. The CDR3 contains 13 residues. Germline CDR1 SQVTM, CDR2 ANQGSEA. The trim removed 7 bases at V and 4 bases at J, leaving 3 bases unmatched. The CDR3 nucleotides read TGCAGCGCGACAGGGGGCGATAATGAAAAACTGTTTTTT. It is translated as CSATGGDNEKLFF.

The chain employs TRBV5-1 and TRBJ1-5; tentatively, D is TRBD1 (5 bases). The CDR3 loop spans 14 amino acids. Trimming shortened V by 1 base and J by 7 bases, and 12 bases separated the two germline ends. CDR1 is SGHRS and CDR2 is YFSETQ in the germline V gene. This CDR3 is CASSLCQGCQPQHF. CDR3 DNA sequence: TGCGCCAGCAGCTTGTGCCAGGGTTGCCAGCCCCAGCATTTT. Complete variable domain (other parts from reference TRBV5-1 and TRBJ1-5): KAGVTQTPRYLIKTRGQQVTLSCSPISGHRSVSWYQQTPGQGLQFLFEYFSETQRNKGNFPGRFSGRQFSNSRSEMNVSTLELGDSALYLCASSLCQGCQPQHFGDGTRLSIL.

This clone has a handful of counts. The chain joins TRBV6-6 to TRBJ1-5; D gene uncertain. The length of the CDR3 is 16 residues. Per germline, CDR1 MNHNY and CDR2 SVGAGI (reference sequence). Trimming pared 2 bases from V and 0 bases from J, leaving 11 bases between. The CDR3 here is CASSYRTANSNQPQHF. Written as DNA, the CDR3 is TGTGCCAGCAGTTACAGGACTGCCAATAGCAATCAGCCCCAGCATTTT.

V gene TRBV9 combines with J gene TRBJ2-3; the match to TRBD2 covers 12 bases. The V segment lost 5 bases and the J segment 2 bases; nucleotides outside the gene matches: 9. Germline V lookup: CDR1 SGDLS, CDR2 YYNGEE. This CDR3 spans 17 amino acids. The DNA for the CDR3 is TGTGCCAGCAGTGACTCCGCTAGCGGGAGGGACACAGATACGCAGTATTTT. Translation: CASSDSASGRDTDTQYF.

The chain links TRBV9 to TRBJ2-5, with 9 bases lining up with TRBD2. Germline CDR1 SGDLS, CDR2 YYNGEE. The CDR3 has 15 residues. V gave up 7 bases and J gave up 5 bases; unmatched junction bases: 12. Here the CDR3 DNA reads TGTGCCAGCGGCTTGGGTCGCGGGGGGGCGGAGACCCAGTACTTC. Translated: CASGLGRGGAETQYF.

J is TRBJ1-5 and V is TRBV6-5; possible D gene TRBD1, 6 bases. The germline V and J ends were trimmed by 8 bases and 2 bases, with 13 bases remaining between them. The CDR3 spans 14 residues. Germline V lookup: CDR1 MNHEY, CDR2 SVGAGI. CDR3 amino acids: CASGSGVGNQPQHF. The CDR3 DNA is TGTGCCAGCGGTTCAGGGGTTGGCAATCAGCCCCAGCATTTT.

This clone was counted a single time. This chain links TRBV19 with TRBJ2-7; 7 bases agree with TRBD1. Trimming at V came to 3 bases and at J to 4 bases, leaving 12 bases not matched to a gene. The CDR3 is 16 amino acids. Looked up from germline, CDR1 is LNHDA and CDR2 is SQIVND (reference sequence). CDR3 in amino acids: CASSILSGQTLYEQYF. The DNA for the CDR3 is TGTGCCAGTAGTATCTTATCGGGACAGACACTTTACGAGCAGTACTTC.

CDR3 residues: CASSVDRGGSYNEQFF. The CDR3 DNA is TGTGCCAGCAGCGTAGACAGAGGGGGCTCCTACAATGAGCAGTTCTTC. The J gene is TRBJ2-1, the V gene TRBV9, with D possibly matching TRBD1 (6 bases). V dropped 0 bases and J dropped 0 bases, with 10 bases sitting between them. Per germline, CDR1 SGDLS and CDR2 YYNGEE. This CDR3 region has 16 residues.

The chain uses TRBV5-1 and TRBJ1-1, with a weak D call TRBD1 (6 bases). In germline, CDR1 is SGHRS, CDR2 YFSETQ. Trimming shortened V by 5 bases and J by 0 bases, and 8 bases separated the two germline ends. This CDR3 contains 13 residues. CDR3 sequence (DNA): TGCGCCAGCAGTGGGACATTGAACACTGAAGCTTTCTTT. Translated: CASSGTLNTEAFF.

This clone appeared a few times. The J gene is TRBJ1-1, the V gene TRBV13; D gene ambiguous. V was cut by 5 bases and J by 0 bases, with 7 bases left in between. Germline V gene sequence: CDR1 PRHDT, CDR2 FYEKMQ (reference sequence). The CDR3 extends over 13 amino acids. CDR3 residues: CASSAVLNTEAFF. As DNA, the CDR3 is TGTGCCAGCAGCGCGGTCCTGAACACTGAAGCTTTCTTT.

The V and J genes are TRBV9 and TRBJ1-3, with D maybe TRBD1 (5 bases). Trimming removed 0 bases at V and 2 bases at J, with 9 bases between. Germline V gene lookup returns CDR1 SGDLS and CDR2 YYNGEE. The CDR3 consists of 15 residues. The CDR3 coding sequence is TGTGCCAGCAGCGTAGAAAAGGGGACTGGAAACACCATATATTTT. Protein sequence: CASSVEKGTGNTIYF. Full variable domain (missing parts from reference TRBV9 and TRBJ1-3): DSGVTQTPKHLITATGQRVTLRCSPRSGDLSVYWYQQSLDQGLQFLIQYYNGEERAKGNILERFSAQQFPDLHSELNLSSLELGDSALYFCASSVEKGTGNTIYFGEGSWLTVV.

The V and J genes are TRBV10-1 and TRBJ2-5; TRBD1 aligns across 7 bases. Looked up from germline, CDR1 is WNHNN and CDR2 is SYGVQD (reference sequence). The trim removed 6 bases at V and 1 base at J, leaving 11 bases unmatched. The CDR3 runs to 16 residues. In nucleotides, the CDR3 is TGCGCCAGCAGCGAGACGGGACAGCCCTCCCAAGAGACCCAGTACTTC. Translating it yields CASSETGQPSQETQYF.

J is TRBJ1-1 and V is TRBV15; D not resolved. V was cut by 0 bases and J by 0 bases, with 11 bases left in between. CDR3 length: 16 amino acids. Germline V CDR1 and CDR2: LNHNV, YYDKDF (reference sequence). As DNA, the CDR3 is TGTGCCACCAGCAGAGAAGGAAACAGACTGAACACTGAAGCTTTCTTT. Its protein is CATSREGNRLNTEAFF.

This chain connects TRBV11-2 to TRBJ2-5, with D possibly TRBD2 on 6 matching bases. CDR3 length equals 14 residues. The germline CDR1 and CDR2 sequences are SGHAT and FQNNGV. Trimming pared 7 bases from V and 2 bases from J, leaving 14 bases between. In nucleotides, the CDR3 is TGTGCCAGCACTCGACTAGGGCAGCAAGAGACCCAGTACTTC. It specifies CASTRLGQQETQYF.

CDR3 amino acids: CAWSGGLDSPLHF. In DNA form, the CDR3 reads TGTGCCTGGAGTGGAGGGCTAGATTCACCCCTCCACTTT. The chain carries TRBV30 and TRBJ1-6, with unresolved D. The ends were cut back, 1 base at V and 8 bases at J, with 9 bases in the middle. CDR3 length equals 13 residues. The germline V gene has CDR1 GTSNPN and CDR2 SVGIG (reference sequence).

This chain connects TRBV29-1 to TRBJ2-1, with D unclear. The CDR3 runs 17 residues. Germline values: CDR1 SQVTM, CDR2 ANQGSEA. V was trimmed by 1 base and J by 0 bases, leaving 16 bases between them. The CDR3 sequence is CSVEGLPAPSSYNEQFF. CDR3 bases: TGCAGCGTTGAAGGACTCCCCGCACCGAGCTCCTACAATGAGCAGTTCTTC.

J is TRBJ2-7 and V is TRBV6-5, with 8 nucleotides matching TRBD2. The V segment lost 0 bases and the J segment 1 base; nucleotides outside the gene matches: 5. The V gene's germline CDR1 is MNHEY and CDR2 SVGAGI. This CDR3 is 16 amino acids long. The CDR3 spells CASSYSRTSGSYEQYF. The CDR3 DNA is TGTGCCAGCAGTTACTCGAGAACTAGCGGATCCTACGAGCAGTACTTC.

The chain recombines TRBV7-7 with TRBJ2-2, with D unclear. With 5 bases removed from V and 6 bases from J, the gap between germline ends came to 19 bases. This CDR3 comprises 16 residues. In germline, CDR1 is SSHAT, CDR2 FNYEAQ (reference sequence). The chain's CDR3 is CASSPTSSGDPGELFF. The DNA for the CDR3 is TGTGCCAGCAGCCCCACTTCTAGTGGCGATCCCGGGGAGCTGTTTTTT.

The CDR3 region is CASSLSVSGETGERQPQHF. CDR3 bases: TGTGCCAGCAGCTTATCGGTGTCGGGAGAGACAGGGGAGAGGCAGCCCCAGCATTTT. The chain joins TRBV7-8 to TRBJ1-5, with 8 bases identical to TRBD1. Losses at the gene ends were 2 bases for V and 7 bases for J; bases not matched to a gene: 19. There are 19 residues in the CDR3. Germline CDR1 and CDR2: SGHVS and FQNEAQ.

The CDR3 region is CASSVFGGGRGNQPQHF. CDR3 nucleotide sequence: TGTGCCAGCAGTGTTTTTGGCGGGGGCCGCGGCAATCAGCCCCAGCATTTT. The chain employs TRBV28 and TRBJ1-5; D is possibly TRBD1 (6 bases). CDR3 length: 17 residues. V was shortened by 5 bases and J by 2 bases, with 19 bases between the two germline ends. CDR1 and CDR2 (germline): MDHEN, SYDVKM.

The V gene is TRBV6-5, the J gene TRBJ2-7, with TRBD2 as a possible D gene (6 bases). Germline V gives CDR1 MNHEY, CDR2 SVGAGI. V was clipped by 6 bases and J by 7 bases, with 22 bases between them. The CDR3 extends over 15 amino acids. The DNA of the CDR3 is TGTGCCAGCAGCTTTACTAGCCCAGCTCAGGGAGAGCAGTACTTC. Protein: CASSFTSPAQGEQYF.